This T cell receptor (beta chain) was sequenced for a study of response to subunit inactivated influenza vaccine. General study results and limits: The authors proposed limited new T cell recruitment per seasonal influenza vaccination.

Germline V lookup: CDR1 ENHRY, CDR2 SYGVKD. The CDR3 is 13 residues long. With 11 bases clipped from V and 0 bases from J, the junction kept 5 bases outside the gene matches. Details on this clonotype: Its antigen is unidentified.

From the RT-PCR reads, TCRdb called clonotypes with MiXCR, one entry per CDR3 protein. The sample holds hundreds of thousands of distinct CDR3 sequences; around 11% are singletons and the top ten take 9.5% to 13%. The chain combines TRBV10-3 with TRBJ2-3; 7 bases match TRBD1. This sequence was found in a man aged 50-59 years who received an inactivated influenza vaccine. Sequenced here: PBMCs from blood, sampled on the day of vaccination. CDR3 in DNA: TGTGCCGCCACGGGACAGAGCACAGATACGCAGTATTTT. Protein sequence: CAATGQSTDTQYF.